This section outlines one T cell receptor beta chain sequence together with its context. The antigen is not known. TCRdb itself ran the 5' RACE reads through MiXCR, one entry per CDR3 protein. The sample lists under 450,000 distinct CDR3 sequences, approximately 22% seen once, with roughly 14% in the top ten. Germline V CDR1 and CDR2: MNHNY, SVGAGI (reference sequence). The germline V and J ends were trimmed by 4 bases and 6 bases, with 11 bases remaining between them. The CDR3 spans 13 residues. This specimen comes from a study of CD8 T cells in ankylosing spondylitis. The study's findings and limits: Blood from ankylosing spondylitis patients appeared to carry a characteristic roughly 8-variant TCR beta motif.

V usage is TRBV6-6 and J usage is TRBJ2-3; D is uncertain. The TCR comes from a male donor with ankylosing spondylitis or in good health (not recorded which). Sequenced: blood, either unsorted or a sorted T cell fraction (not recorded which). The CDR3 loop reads CASSSTSKDTQYF. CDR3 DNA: TGTGCCAGCAGTTCCACCTCAAAGGATACGCAGTATTTT.